The sequence of this T cell receptor beta chain was determined in a study of identical twins. Study-level results: Excess twin sharing in beta out-of-frame sequences was weaker.

This clonotype has at least ten counts. Its cognate antigen is unknown. The V and J ends lost 8 bases and 5 bases respectively, with 12 bases between them. Germline V gene lookup returns CDR1 MDHEN and CDR2 SYDVKM. The CDR3 contains 12 residues. TCRdb fed the 5' RACE reads into MiXCR, producing one record per CDR3 protein. The table has hundreds of thousands of distinct CDR3 sequences, 8% to 9% seen once. A further study also used this sample, focusing on yellow fever vaccine responses in identical twins.

Sequencing input: memory (CD45RO+) T cells sorted from blood. The chain joins TRBV28 to TRBJ1-1; possibly TRBD1 for D (5 bases). The TCR originated in a woman aged 18-29 years in good health. DNA for the CDR3: TGTGCCAGCCAGGCAGGGTGGACTGAAGCTTTCTTT. This gives the protein CASQAGWTEAFF. Using reference TRBV28 and TRBJ1-1 for the parts outside the CDR3, the full variable domain is DVKVTQSSRYLVKRTGEKVFLECVQDMDHENMFWYRQDPGLGLRLIYFSYDVKMKEKGDIPEGYSVSREKKERFSLILESASTNQTSMYLCASQAGWTEAFFGQGTRLTVV.